The present TCR beta chain was sequenced within a study of cytomegalovirus exposure and HLA in healthy donors. Findings and limits, study-wide: Most TCR beta V segments were productive about 87% or about 30% of the time in an earlier analysis.

This clone occurred a few times. The antigen is not known. Donors were nominally healthy when sampled, though unrecorded immune exposures were likely. The study ran its PCR with 60 Vbeta and 13 Jbeta primers. Sequencing used immunoSEQ multiplex PCR; TCRdb keeps in-frame clones, though not all of them. The sample consists of roughly 120,000 clones, about 61% of them appearing once. The specimen sequenced was PBMCs. This receptor was obtained from a woman aged 25-40 years in good health and CMV-seronegative.

CDR3: CASSQAGDVTDTQYF. The CDR3 DNA follows: TGTGCCAGCAGCCAGGCAGGGGATGTCACAGATACGCAGTATTTT. The rearrangement joins TRBV4-2 to TRBJ2-3; weak D call: TRBD1 (6 bases). The CDR3 has 15 residues. Germline-derived CDR1 and CDR2 are LGHNA and YNFKEQ. Between the trimmed V and J ends, which lost 3 bases and 2 bases, there was a span of 12 bases.